The text below deals with one T cell receptor beta chain. Axillary draining lymph nodes of breast cancer patients supplied the node samples. CDR3 length: 17 residues. Trimming at V came to 5 bases and at J to 5 bases, leaving 14 bases not matched to a gene. Per germline, CDR1 SEHNR and CDR2 FQNEAQ (reference sequence). This record belongs to a study of breast tumors, draining lymph nodes, adjacent tissues. TCRdb fed the multiplex PCR reads into MiXCR, producing one record per CDR3 protein. In the table there are over 200,000 distinct CDR3 sequences, about 30% of which are singletons. The TCR was taken from a female donor with breast cancer. Some clones in this sample may be carry-over from other donors' samples. The sequenced material came from axillary lymph node tissue. The V call is TRBV7-9, the J call TRBJ2-5, with TRBD1 identical over 10 bases. The CDR3 here is CASSRLDGTGVSETQYF. CDR3 DNA sequence: TGTGCCAGCAGCCGCCTTGACGGGACAGGGGTCTCCGAGACCCAGTACTTC.